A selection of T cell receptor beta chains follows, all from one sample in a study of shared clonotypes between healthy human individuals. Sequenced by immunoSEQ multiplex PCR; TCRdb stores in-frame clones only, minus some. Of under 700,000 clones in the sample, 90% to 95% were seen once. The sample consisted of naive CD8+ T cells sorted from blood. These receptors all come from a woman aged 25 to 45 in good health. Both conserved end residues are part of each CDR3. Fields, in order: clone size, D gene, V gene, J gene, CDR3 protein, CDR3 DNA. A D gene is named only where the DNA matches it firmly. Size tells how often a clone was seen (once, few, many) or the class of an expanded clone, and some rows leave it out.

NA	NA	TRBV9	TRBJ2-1	CASSVGGGSAYNEQFF	TGTGCCAGCAGCGTAGGTGGAGGGAGCGCCTACAATGAGCAGTTCTTC
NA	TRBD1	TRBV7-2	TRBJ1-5	CASSLGGQGEGNQPQHF	TGTGCCAGCAGCTTAGGGGGACAGGGTGAGGGCAATCAGCCCCAGCATTTT
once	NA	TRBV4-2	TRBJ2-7	CASSQDLQGETYEQYF	TGTGCCAGCAGCCAAGATCTCCAGGGAGAGACCTACGAGCAGTACTTC
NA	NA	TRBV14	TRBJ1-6	CASSHVKEGVQGASPLHF	TGTGCCAGCAGCCACGTAAAAGAGGGAGTACAGGGCGCCTCACCCCTCCACTTT
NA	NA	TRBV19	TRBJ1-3	CASGTPRSGNTIYF	TGTGCCAGTGGGACGCCACGCTCTGGAAACACCATATATTTT
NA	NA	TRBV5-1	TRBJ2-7	CASRDEPTYEQYF	TGCGCCAGCAGGGACGAGCCGACCTACGAGCAGTACTTC
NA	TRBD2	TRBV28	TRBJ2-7	CASSSPTSGRLEQYF	TGTGCCAGCAGTTCACCGACTAGCGGGAGGTTGGAGCAGTACTTC
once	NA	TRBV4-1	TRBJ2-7	CASSQVGETYEQYF	TGCGCCAGCAGCCAAGTGGGGGAAACCTACGAGCAGTACTTC
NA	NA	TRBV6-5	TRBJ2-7	CASSYDERPTYEQYF	TGTGCCAGCAGTTACGACGAGCGCCCGACCTACGAGCAGTACTTC
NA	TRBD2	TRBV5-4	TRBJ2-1	CASSPGLAGGHEQFF	TGTGCCAGCAGCCCCGGACTAGCGGGGGGCCATGAGCAGTTCTTC
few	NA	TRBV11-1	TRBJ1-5	CASSLGRDQPQHF	TGTGCCAGCAGCTTAGGCAGAGATCAGCCCCAGCATTTT
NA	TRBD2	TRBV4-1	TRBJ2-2	CASSLAGGNTGELFF	TGCGCCAGCAGCCTAGCGGGAGGGAACACCGGGGAGCTGTTTTTT
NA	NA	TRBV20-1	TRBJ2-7	CSAAGSYEQYF	TGCAGTGCGGCGGGAAGTTACGAGCAGTACTTC
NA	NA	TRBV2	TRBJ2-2	CATSLGSGELFF	TGTGCCACCTCCCTGGGTTCCGGGGAGCTGTTTTTT
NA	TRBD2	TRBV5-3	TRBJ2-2	CARSVTSGRSGELFF	TGTGCCAGAAGTGTTACTAGCGGGAGATCCGGGGAGCTGTTTTTT
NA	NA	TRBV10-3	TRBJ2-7	CAISEPYVTVRNEQYF	TGTGCCATCAGTGAGCCCTATGTAACAGTTAGGAACGAGCAGTACTTC
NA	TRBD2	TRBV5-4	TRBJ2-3	CASTPGGLAGTDTQYF	TGTGCCAGCACCCCCGGGGGACTAGCGGGAACCGATACGCAGTATTTT
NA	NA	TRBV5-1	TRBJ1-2	CASSLAQGLDGYTF	TGCGCCAGCAGCTTGGCCCAAGGGTTGGATGGCTACACCTTC
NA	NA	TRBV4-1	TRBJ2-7	CASSRRGDSYEQYF	TGCGCCAGCAGCCGCCGCGGGGACTCCTACGAGCAGTACTTC
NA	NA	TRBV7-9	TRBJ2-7	CASSPLMGGNSYEQYF	TGTGCCAGCAGCCCTCTCATGGGGGGCAACTCCTACGAGCAGTACTTC
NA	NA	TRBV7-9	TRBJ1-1	CASSLVPGITEAFF	TGTGCCAGCAGCTTAGTTCCAGGGATCACTGAAGCTTTCTTT
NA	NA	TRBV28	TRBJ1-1	CASSLAGNTEAFF	TGTGCCAGCAGTTTGGCCGGGAACACTGAAGCTTTCTTT
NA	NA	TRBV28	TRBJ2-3	CASRDYSGSSVGTQYF	TGTGCCAGCAGAGATTATAGCGGTTCTAGTGTCGGTACGCAGTATTTT
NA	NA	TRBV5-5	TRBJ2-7	CASSHRVATYEQYF	TGTGCCAGCAGCCACCGGGTTGCGACGTACGAGCAGTACTTC
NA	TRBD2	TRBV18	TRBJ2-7	CASSPILAEDSYEQYF	TGTGCCAGCTCACCTATACTAGCGGAGGACTCCTACGAGCAGTACTTC
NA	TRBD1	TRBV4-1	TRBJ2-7	CASSQGDRPTYEQYF	TGCGCCAGCAGCCAGGGGGACAGGCCAACCTACGAGCAGTACTTC
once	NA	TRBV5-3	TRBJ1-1	CARSPGSPGTSMNTEAFF	TGTGCCAGAAGCCCGGGTAGTCCAGGGACAAGCATGAACACTGAAGCTTTCTTT